The 24 T cell receptor beta chains given below trace back to one sample, sequenced in a study of blood T cell repertoires in COVID-19. Produced via immunoSEQ multiplex PCR; TCRdb's table is partial and in-frame only. Seen here are a few hundred thousand clones, approximately 83% observed once, and the top ten hold over 2%. The sequencing input was peripheral blood. The receptors were gathered from a woman in her twenties or thirties who had recovered from COVID-19.

V is TRBV7-9 and J is TRBJ1-2, with D possibly matching TRBD1 (5 bases). CDR1 and CDR2 from the germline V gene are SEHNR and FQNEAQ (reference sequence). This CDR3 comprises 12 residues. V lost 5 bases to trimming and J lost 8 bases, with 12 bases between them. The CDR3 DNA follows: TGTGCCAGCAGCCCCGGGGGGGACGGCTACACCTTC. Its protein product is CASSPGGDGYTF.

The chain carries TRBV4-3 and TRBJ2-7; possible D gene TRBD2, 6 bases. The CDR3 covers 12 residues. Germline CDR1 is LGHNA and CDR2 is YSLEER. Trimming removed 5 bases from V and 7 bases from J, with 12 bases in between. CDR3 DNA sequence: TGCGCCAGCAGCTTAACAGGACTAGAGCAGTACTTC. Protein sequence: CASSLTGLEQYF.

The chain links TRBV6-5 to TRBJ1-3; the D gene is possibly TRBD1 (5 bases). This CDR3 is built from 13 residues. Trimming stripped 7 bases from V and 1 base from J, with 8 bases between. Per germline, CDR1 MNHEY and CDR2 SVGAGI. This CDR3 is CASKAGSGNTIYF. As DNA, the CDR3 is TGTGCCAGCAAGGCAGGGTCTGGAAACACCATATATTTT.

The chain uses TRBV12-5 and TRBJ1-2; D is undetermined. Germline V lookup: CDR1 LGHNT, CDR2 FRNRAP. V was cut by 2 bases and J by 5 bases, with 12 bases left in between. This CDR3 has 14 amino acids. The CDR3 here is CASGLFPTSYGYTF. The CDR3 DNA is TGTGCTAGTGGTTTGTTCCCCACCAGTTATGGCTACACCTTC.

The chain uses TRBV2 and TRBJ1-5, with 9 bases aligning to TRBD1. The CDR3 is 17 residues long. V trimming: 8 bases; J trimming: 1 base; junction bases outside the gene matches: 12. Germline V gene sequence: CDR1 SNHLY, CDR2 FYNNEI. The CDR3, as DNA: TGTGCCAGCGGTCTAGGACAGGGGTTAGGGAGCAATCAGCCCCAGCATTTT. This sequence encodes CASGLGQGLGSNQPQHF. Drawing the rest from reference TRBV2 and TRBJ1-5, the complete variable domain is EPEVTQTPSHQVTQMGQEVILRCVPISNHLYFYWYRQILGQKVEFLVSFYNNEISEKSEIFDDQFSVERPDGSNFTLKIRSTKLEDSAMYFCASGLGQGLGSNQPQHFGDGTRLSIL.

This chain connects TRBV11-2 to TRBJ2-7; 8 bases align to TRBD1. V trimming: 2 bases; J trimming: 7 bases; junction bases outside the gene matches: 7. The CDR3 loop spans 14 amino acids. Germline V gives CDR1 SGHAT, CDR2 FQNNGV. The CDR3 reads CASSLTRTGGEQYF. CDR3 nucleotides: TGTGCCAGCAGCTTAACCCGCACAGGGGGAGAGCAGTACTTC.

This rearrangement joins TRBV27 to TRBJ2-4, with TRBD2 matching 9 bases. The germline CDR1 and CDR2 sequences are MNHEY and SMNVEV (reference sequence). The CDR3 extends over 13 amino acids. Losses at the gene ends were 5 bases for V and 7 bases for J; bases not matched to a gene: 3. Written as DNA, the CDR3 is TGTGCCAGCAGTCGGCGGGGGGGGAACATTCAGTACTTC. This translates into CASSRRGGNIQYF.

V gene TRBV5-4 combines with J gene TRBJ2-5, with TRBD2 matching 9 bases. Germline lookup yields CDR1 SGHNT and CDR2 YYREEE (reference sequence). V was pared by 2 bases and J by 5 bases, with 7 bases of the junction left unmatched. The CDR3 runs to 15 residues. CDR3 bases: TGTGCCAGCAGCTTCGATCTAGCGGGACTGGAGACCCAGTACTTC. It is translated as CASSFDLAGLETQYF.

The chain joins TRBV7-2 to TRBJ1-5; 9 nucleotides line up with TRBD1. CDR1 SGHTA and CDR2 FQGNSA come from the germline V gene. The CDR3 is 15 residues long. V lost 3 bases, J lost 7 bases, and 7 bases stayed unmatched. Here the CDR3 DNA reads TGTGCCAGCAGCTTGGTCACAGGGGGCGGGCAGCCCCAGCATTTT. Residues: CASSLVTGGGQPQHF.

V usage is TRBV10-3 and J usage is TRBJ1-5, with D possibly TRBD1 on 5 matching bases. The length of the CDR3 is 13 residues. Germline values: CDR1 ENHRY, CDR2 SYGVKD. The CDR3 DNA follows: TGTGGGAGTAATAGACAGAAGGATCAGCCCCAGCATTTT. Its translation: CGSNRQKDQPQHF.

The gene calls are TRBV28 and TRBJ2-7; the match to TRBD1 covers 10 bases. Germline assignment: CDR1 MDHEN and CDR2 SYDVKM. The trim removed 8 bases at V and 1 base at J, leaving 8 bases unmatched. This CDR3 is built from 15 residues. CDR3 loop: CASHPGTGDSYEQYF. The CDR3 nucleotides read TGTGCCAGCCATCCCGGGACAGGGGATTCCTACGAGCAGTACTTC. The variable domain in full, completed from reference TRBV28 and TRBJ2-7, reads DVKVTQSSRYLVKRTGEKVFLECVQDMDHENMFWYRQDPGLGLRLIYFSYDVKMKEKGDIPEGYSVSREKKERFSLILESASTNQTSMYLCASHPGTGDSYEQYFGPGTRLTVT.

The chain couples TRBV9 to TRBJ1-4, with D possibly TRBD1 on 5 matching bases. The V end lost 0 bases, the J end lost 5 bases, and 11 bases lay between the germline ends. CDR3 size: 15 residues. Germline lookup yields CDR1 SGDLS and CDR2 YYNGEE. CDR3 sequence reads: CASSVGGRPNEKLFF. CDR3 coding DNA: TGTGCCAGCAGCGTAGGGGGCAGACCCAATGAAAAACTGTTTTTT.

This clone appeared once. The rearrangement links TRBV27 to TRBJ1-1; possible D gene TRBD1, 5 bases. The CDR3 totals 14 residues. Between the trimmed V and J ends, which lost 9 bases and 0 bases, there was a span of 14 bases. Germline V lookup: CDR1 MNHEY, CDR2 SMNVEV (reference sequence). The CDR3 region has the DNA TGTGCCAGTACGAACAGGAACCTGAACACTGAAGCTTTCTTT. This sequence encodes CASTNRNLNTEAFF.

V is TRBV7-2 and J is TRBJ1-2; D is uncertain. The ends were cut back, 1 base at V and 7 bases at J, with 19 bases in the middle. The germline CDR1 and CDR2 sequences are SGHTA and FQGNSA. The CDR3 is made up of 16 amino acids. In DNA form, the CDR3 reads TGTGCCAGCAGCTTAGACTATTCTGCGGGAGGAATTGGCTACACCTTC. Translation: CASSLDYSAGGIGYTF.

The chain is built from TRBV27 and TRBJ2-7; TRBD1 matches at 7 bases. J was trimmed by 5 bases and V by 3 bases; bases with no gene match: 4. The germline V gene has CDR1 MNHEY and CDR2 SMNVEV (reference sequence). The CDR3 runs to 13 residues. The CDR3 DNA reads as TGTGCCAGCAGTTTGAACAGGGGAGACGAGCAGTACTTC. Protein sequence: CASSLNRGDEQYF.

V gene TRBV24-1 combines with J gene TRBJ1-5; the D gene is possibly TRBD1 (6 bases). Germline V lookup: CDR1 KGHDR, CDR2 SFDVKD. V was shortened by 7 bases and J by 5 bases, with 11 bases between the two germline ends. This CDR3 region has 13 residues. Written as DNA, the CDR3 is TGTGCCACCAGCGACAGGATAGATCAGCCCCAGCATTTT. It specifies CATSDRIDQPQHF.

The chain recombines TRBV9 with TRBJ2-7; 11 bases fit TRBD2. This CDR3 spans 14 amino acids. Germline CDR1 SGDLS, CDR2 YYNGEE. The V and J ends lost 0 bases and 5 bases, in that order; junction bases with no gene match: 1. The CDR3 bases are TGTGCCAGCAGCGTAGGACTAGCGGGAAACGAGCAGTACTTC. This encodes CASSVGLAGNEQYF.

The gene calls are TRBV30 and TRBJ2-7; a possible D gene is TRBD1 (6 bases). Germline CDR1 GTSNPN, CDR2 SVGIG (reference sequence). The CDR3 has 11 residues. V was clipped by 4 bases and J by 7 bases, with 11 bases between them. Written as DNA, the CDR3 is TGTGCCTGGACAGGGGTAGGGGAGCAGTACTTC. It translates to CAWTGVGEQYF.

The rearrangement joins TRBV5-1 to TRBJ1-4, with D unclear. Germline V gene data show CDR1 as SGHRS and CDR2 as YFSETQ. The CDR3 has 14 amino acids. V was shortened by 6 bases and J by 0 bases, with 9 bases between the two germline ends. The CDR3 DNA follows: TGCGCCAGCAAGAGGGATGCAACTAATGAAAAACTGTTTTTT. Amino acid sequence: CASKRDATNEKLFF.

The V gene is TRBV6-5, the J gene TRBJ2-7, with D maybe TRBD1 (6 bases). This CDR3 comprises 13 residues. CDR1 is MNHEY and CDR2 is SVGAGI in the germline V gene. Trimming cost V 10 bases and J 5 bases, with 18 bases left between them. The CDR3 coding sequence is TGTGCCACTAGGCAGGGGCTTCCCAACGAGCAGTACTTC. This codes for CATRQGLPNEQYF.

This sequence joins TRBV20-1 and TRBJ2-2; D possibly corresponds to TRBD2 (5 bases). The germline V and J ends were trimmed by 3 bases and 0 bases, with 11 bases remaining between them. Per the germline V gene, CDR1 is DFQATT and CDR2 is SNEGSKA (reference sequence). The CDR3 contains 15 residues. Written as DNA, the CDR3 is TGCAGTGCTAGTGAGAGCGGCGCGAACACCGGGGAGCTGTTTTTT. Residues: CSASESGANTGELFF.

The genes are TRBV27 and TRBJ2-1, with D unresolved. The CDR3 consists of 15 residues. CDR1 is MNHEY and CDR2 is SMNVEV in the germline V gene (reference sequence). V lost 0 bases, J lost 7 bases, and 13 bases lay in between. The DNA of the CDR3 is TGTGCCAGCAGTTTATCCTCCTTTGGGCAAAATGAGCAGTTCTTC. It encodes CASSLSSFGQNEQFF.

CDR3 in DNA: TGTGCCAGCAGCCCGACAGAATTGAACACTGAAGCTTTCTTT. It translates to CASSPTELNTEAFF. J is TRBJ1-1 and V is TRBV3-1 (or the pseudogene TRBV3-2); possible D gene TRBD1, 5 bases. In germline, CDR1 is LGHDT, CDR2 YNNKEL (reference sequence). V lost 4 bases, J lost 0 bases, and 9 bases lay in between. The CDR3 is 14 residues long.

V usage is TRBV29-1 and J usage is TRBJ2-4, with 10 bases identical to TRBD2. Losses at the gene ends were 2 bases for V and 7 bases for J; bases not matched to a gene: 2. Germline CDR1 and CDR2: SQVTM and ANQGSEA. This CDR3 spans 13 amino acids. The CDR3 sequence is CSVEQAGGNIQYF. The CDR3 region has the DNA TGCAGCGTTGAACAAGCGGGGGGGAACATTCAGTACTTC. Full variable domain (rest looked up from reference TRBV29-1 and TRBJ2-4): SAVISQKPSRDICQRGTSLTIQCQVDSQVTMMFWYRQQPGQSLTLIATANQGSEATYESGFVIDKFPISRPNLTFSTLTVSNMSPEDSSIYLCSVEQAGGNIQYFGAGTRLSVL.